A selection of T cell receptor beta chains follows, all from one sample in a study of cytomegalovirus exposure and HLA in healthy donors. The method was immunoSEQ multiplex PCR; TCRdb's version includes in-frame clones alone and lacks a portion of them. The profile covers around 220,000 clones, with about three quarters appearing a single time and roughly 16% taken by the ten largest. The material sequenced was PBMCs. These receptors originate from a man between 35 and 55 years old in good health and CMV-seronegative. Both conserved end residues are part of each CDR3. The D gene is left open where the match is weak. Not every row has a clone size; where given, it reads once, few, many or a size class.

V gene: TRBV5-1
J gene: TRBJ1-1
D gene: -
CDR3 length: 15
clone size: -
CDR3 protein: CASSSSDSSNTEAFF
CDR3 DNA: TGCGCCAGCAGCTCGTCGGACAGCTCGAACACTGAAGCTTTCTTT

V gene: TRBV19
J gene: TRBJ2-7
D gene: TRBD1
CDR3 length: 15
clone size: -
CDR3 protein: CASKPTGDSIYEQYF
CDR3 DNA: TGTGCCAGTAAACCGACAGGGGACTCAATCTACGAGCAGTACTTC

V gene: TRBV5-1
J gene: TRBJ2-2
D gene: TRBD2
CDR3 length: 17
clone size: -
CDR3 protein: CASSLGLAGVTAGELFF
CDR3 DNA: TGCGCCAGCAGCTTGGGATTAGCGGGAGTAACTGCCGGGGAGCTGTTTTTT

V gene: TRBV29-1
J gene: TRBJ2-7
D gene: TRBD2
CDR3 length: 16
clone size: -
CDR3 protein: CSVEGRLAGGTYEQYF
CDR3 DNA: TGCAGCGTTGAAGGGCGGTTAGCGGGGGGAACCTACGAGCAGTACTTC

V gene: TRBV6-5
J gene: TRBJ1-3
D gene: TRBD1
CDR3 length: 14
clone size: -
CDR3 protein: CASQQGFLGNTIYF
CDR3 DNA: TGTGCCAGCCAACAGGGGTTCCTTGGAAACACCATATATTTT

V gene: TRBV2
J gene: TRBJ1-4
D gene: -
CDR3 length: 16
clone size: -
CDR3 protein: CASQRKSGTTNEKLFF
CDR3 DNA: TGTGCCTCCCAGAGAAAGTCCGGGACAACTAATGAAAAACTGTTTTTT

V gene: TRBV29-1
J gene: TRBJ1-2
D gene: -
CDR3 length: 13
clone size: -
CDR3 protein: CSVEWEGTYGYTF
CDR3 DNA: TGCAGCGTTGAATGGGAGGGGACCTATGGCTACACCTTC

V gene: TRBV19
J gene: TRBJ1-5
D gene: TRBD1
CDR3 length: 20
clone size: -
CDR3 protein: CASSLYPGQGILYSNQPQHF
CDR3 DNA: TGTGCCAGTAGTTTATACCCGGGACAGGGGATACTATATAGCAATCAGCCCCAGCATTTT

V gene: TRBV30
J gene: TRBJ2-2
D gene: -
CDR3 length: 13
clone size: -
CDR3 protein: CAWFNLNTGELFF
CDR3 DNA: TGTGCCTGGTTCAATTTGAACACCGGGGAGCTGTTTTTT

V gene: TRBV10-3
J gene: TRBJ2-2
D gene: TRBD2
CDR3 length: 14
clone size: -
CDR3 protein: CAISDSGGTGELFF
CDR3 DNA: TGTGCCATCAGTGATTCGGGAGGCACCGGGGAGCTGTTTTTT

V gene: TRBV5-4
J gene: TRBJ1-1
D gene: -
CDR3 length: 15
clone size: -
CDR3 protein: CASSQLRGRNTEAFF
CDR3 DNA: TGTGCCAGCAGCCAACTTAGGGGCCGGAACACTGAAGCTTTCTTT

V gene: TRBV27
J gene: TRBJ1-5
D gene: TRBD1
CDR3 length: 14
clone size: -
CDR3 protein: CASRRGQLDQPQHF
CDR3 DNA: TGTGCCAGCAGAAGGGGGCAGCTGGATCAGCCCCAGCATTTT

V gene: TRBV2
J gene: TRBJ2-3
D gene: -
CDR3 length: 14
clone size: -
CDR3 protein: CASSRGAPTDTQYF
CDR3 DNA: TGTGCCAGCAGTAGGGGTGCCCCCACAGATACGCAGTATTTT

V gene: TRBV7-9
J gene: TRBJ1-4
D gene: -
CDR3 length: 12
clone size: -
CDR3 protein: CASSLASEKLFF
CDR3 DNA: TGTGCCAGCAGCTTAGCGAGTGAAAAACTGTTTTTT

V gene: TRBV5-1
J gene: TRBJ2-5
D gene: -
CDR3 length: 13
clone size: -
CDR3 protein: CASSPGWGETQYF
CDR3 DNA: TGTGCCAGCAGCCCGGGGTGGGGAGAGACCCAGTACTTC

V gene: TRBV10-3
J gene: TRBJ1-4
D gene: -
CDR3 length: 14
clone size: -
CDR3 protein: CAIKPAGQNEKLFF
CDR3 DNA: TGTGCCATCAAGCCGGCAGGACAGAATGAAAAACTGTTTTTT

V gene: TRBV7-2
J gene: TRBJ1-2
D gene: TRBD1
CDR3 length: 13
clone size: once
CDR3 protein: CASSSQGARGYTF
CDR3 DNA: TGTGCCAGCAGCTCCCAGGGGGCACGTGGCTACACCTTC

V gene: TRBV5-6
J gene: TRBJ2-7
D gene: -
CDR3 length: 17
clone size: -
CDR3 protein: CASSSIRDNLLWKEQYF
CDR3 DNA: TGTGCCAGCAGCTCCATCCGGGACAACCTCCTTTGGAAGGAGCAGTACTTC

V gene: TRBV19
J gene: TRBJ1-1
D gene: TRBD1
CDR3 length: 14
clone size: -
CDR3 protein: CASSGQGVGTEAFF
CDR3 DNA: TGTGCCAGTAGTGGACAGGGGGTGGGCACTGAAGCTTTCTTT

V gene: TRBV5-6
J gene: TRBJ1-5
D gene: -
CDR3 length: 14
clone size: -
CDR3 protein: CASSLGGLGQPQHF
CDR3 DNA: TGTGCCAGCAGCCTCGGGGGGTTGGGGCAGCCCCAGCATTTT

V gene: TRBV7-9
J gene: TRBJ1-2
D gene: TRBD1
CDR3 length: 15
clone size: -
CDR3 protein: CASSLQGQGAYGYTF
CDR3 DNA: TGTGCCAGCAGCTTACAGGGACAGGGGGCCTATGGCTACACCTTC

V gene: TRBV27
J gene: TRBJ2-2
D gene: TRBD2
CDR3 length: 16
clone size: -
CDR3 protein: CASSLLGGALTGELFF
CDR3 DNA: TGTGCCAGCAGTTTACTCGGGGGGGCGTTGACCGGGGAGCTGTTTTTT

V gene: TRBV9
J gene: TRBJ2-2
D gene: -
CDR3 length: 16
clone size: -
CDR3 protein: CASSVVGVGDTGELFF
CDR3 DNA: TGTGCCAGCAGCGTAGTCGGGGTCGGGGACACCGGGGAGCTGTTTTTT

V gene: TRBV5-1
J gene: TRBJ2-2
D gene: TRBD1
CDR3 length: 18
clone size: -
CDR3 protein: CASSLILGRQGNTGELFF
CDR3 DNA: TGCGCCAGCAGCTTGATCTTAGGGAGACAGGGTAACACCGGGGAGCTGTTTTTT

V gene: TRBV4-1
J gene: TRBJ2-5
D gene: -
CDR3 length: 16
clone size: -
CDR3 protein: CASSQSHGTHEETQYF
CDR3 DNA: TGCGCCAGCAGCCAGAGTCATGGGACACACGAAGAGACCCAGTACTTC

V gene: TRBV4-2
J gene: TRBJ2-7
D gene: TRBD1
CDR3 length: 22
clone size: -
CDR3 protein: CASSQDKERTEEGDRATYEQYF
CDR3 DNA: TGTGCCAGCAGCCAAGATAAAGAACGGACAGAGGAGGGGGACAGGGCTACCTACGAGCAGTACTTC

V gene: TRBV30
J gene: TRBJ1-1
D gene: -
CDR3 length: 14
clone size: -
CDR3 protein: CAWTRRAGYTEAFF
CDR3 DNA: TGTGCCTGGACCCGACGGGCAGGGTACACTGAAGCTTTCTTT

V gene: TRBV2
J gene: TRBJ2-5
D gene: -
CDR3 length: 13
clone size: -
CDR3 protein: CASTRGRGETQYF
CDR3 DNA: TGTGCCAGCACCCGGGGCAGGGGTGAGACCCAGTACTTC

V gene: TRBV5-1
J gene: TRBJ1-2
D gene: TRBD1
CDR3 length: 15
clone size: -
CDR3 protein: CASSPGTGGNYGYTF
CDR3 DNA: TGCGCCAGCAGCCCGGGGACAGGGGGTAACTATGGCTACACCTTC

V gene: TRBV10-3
J gene: TRBJ2-7
D gene: -
CDR3 length: 12
clone size: -
CDR3 protein: CATTGDEGGQYF
CDR3 DNA: TGTGCCACAACGGGGGACGAGGGAGGGCAGTACTTC

V gene: TRBV7-9
J gene: TRBJ1-3
D gene: -
CDR3 length: 15
clone size: -
CDR3 protein: CASSHDTSSGNTIYF
CDR3 DNA: TGTGCCAGCAGCCATGACACGAGCTCTGGAAACACCATATATTTT

V gene: TRBV18
J gene: TRBJ2-5
D gene: -
CDR3 length: 15
clone size: -
CDR3 protein: CASSPLYGIGEAQYF
CDR3 DNA: TGTGCCAGCTCACCACTTTACGGGATCGGGGAGGCCCAGTACTTC

V gene: TRBV18
J gene: TRBJ2-1
D gene: -
CDR3 length: 16
clone size: -
CDR3 protein: CASSPGDSDWGNEQFF
CDR3 DNA: TGTGCCAGCTCACCAGGGGACTCCGACTGGGGCAATGAGCAGTTCTTC

V gene: TRBV11-2
J gene: TRBJ1-4
D gene: TRBD1
CDR3 length: 15
clone size: -
CDR3 protein: CASSARTGAEEKLFF
CDR3 DNA: TGTGCCAGCAGCGCCCGGACAGGGGCCGAGGAAAAACTGTTTTTT

V gene: TRBV7-3
J gene: TRBJ2-2
D gene: -
CDR3 length: 15
clone size: -
CDR3 protein: CASSSGGARTGELFF
CDR3 DNA: TGTGCCAGCAGCTCTGGGGGGGCTCGGACCGGGGAGCTGTTTTTT

V gene: TRBV19
J gene: TRBJ2-2
D gene: TRBD1
CDR3 length: 14
clone size: -
CDR3 protein: CASSATGFTGELFF
CDR3 DNA: TGTGCCAGTAGTGCGACAGGGTTCACCGGGGAGCTGTTTTTT

V gene: TRBV7-2
J gene: TRBJ2-2
D gene: -
CDR3 length: 18
clone size: -
CDR3 protein: CASSLGTVKNLNTGELFF
CDR3 DNA: TGTGCCAGCAGCTTAGGGACAGTAAAGAACCTGAACACCGGGGAGCTGTTTTTT

V gene: TRBV9
J gene: TRBJ2-1
D gene: TRBD1
CDR3 length: 20
clone size: -
CDR3 protein: CASSTRDRALFLSSYNEQFF
CDR3 DNA: TGTGCCAGCAGTACCCGGGACAGGGCCTTGTTTCTAAGCTCCTACAATGAGCAGTTCTTC

V gene: TRBV5-1
J gene: TRBJ1-6
D gene: TRBD1
CDR3 length: 15
clone size: -
CDR3 protein: CASMRDSSYNSPLHF
CDR3 DNA: TGCGCCAGCATGCGGGACAGCTCCTATAATTCACCCCTCCACTTT